This passage covers 11 T cell receptor beta chains from one sample sequenced in a study of cytomegalovirus exposure and HLA in healthy donors (dated 2017 in TCRdb). Libraries were constructed by the immunoSEQ multiplex PCR assay. A mixture of 60 forward primers for TCR Vbeta segments and 13 reverse primers for TCR Jbeta segments was used in the multiplex PCR. TCRdb holds this immuneACCESS table with in-frame rearrangements only. Some clones are missing; in checked studies, unresolved V genes explain under half, and the rest has no known cause. This sample has 250,000 or so clones in its table, and 75% to 85% of those were observed once. The leading ten clones occupy less than 9% of the sample. The sample taken for sequencing was PBMCs. These receptors originate from a woman aged 55-69 years in good health and CMV-seropositive.

The chain carries TRBV27 and TRBJ2-1; D unclear. The CDR3 consists of 15 residues. CDR1 and CDR2 (germline): MNHEY, SMNVEV (reference sequence). Trimming left V 0 bases short and J 0 bases short, with 6 bases between. The CDR3 protein is CASSLSSHSYNEQFF. The CDR3 coding sequence is TGTGCCAGCAGTTTATCAAGCCACTCCTACAATGAGCAGTTCTTC.

The chain has TRBV5-4 and TRBJ2-5; TRBD1 matches 10 bases. Unmatched junction bases numbered 11, after V lost 4 bases and J lost 5 bases. The germline V gene has CDR1 SGHNT and CDR2 YYREEE (reference sequence). This CDR3 spans 16 amino acids. CDR3 loop: CASSETGGGFLETQYF. The CDR3 nucleotides read TGTGCCAGCAGCGAGACAGGGGGCGGGTTTTTGGAGACCCAGTACTTC.

This clone has only one observation. This chain links TRBV2 with TRBJ2-2; a weak D match, TRBD1 (6 bases). CDR1 is SNHLY, CDR2 FYNNEI, per germline. V shed 5 bases and J shed 5 bases, with 9 bases lying between them. The CDR3 covers 13 residues. CDR3 loop: CASSQGQTGELFF. The CDR3 DNA reads as TGTGCCAGCAGTCAAGGACAGACCGGGGAGCTGTTTTTT. Drawing the rest from reference TRBV2 and TRBJ2-2, the complete variable domain is EPEVTQTPSHQVTQMGQEVILRCVPISNHLYFYWYRQILGQKVEFLVSFYNNEISEKSEIFDDQFSVERPDGSNFTLKIRSTKLEDSAMYFCASSQGQTGELFFGEGSRLTVL.

This rearrangement joins TRBV5-8 to TRBJ2-1; 8 nucleotides line up with TRBD2. Germline values: CDR1 SGHTS, CDR2 YDEGEE. This CDR3 is built from 15 residues. J was trimmed by 7 bases and V by 4 bases; bases with no gene match: 10. Here the CDR3 reads CASSPLTSAWNEQFF. CDR3 DNA: TGTGCCAGCAGCCCCTTGACTAGCGCTTGGAATGAGCAGTTCTTC.

The chain carries TRBV28 and TRBJ1-1; D ambiguous. There are 13 residues in the CDR3. V was shortened by 5 bases and J by 2 bases, with 9 bases between the two germline ends. In germline, CDR1 is MDHEN, CDR2 SYDVKM. Here the CDR3 DNA reads TGTGCCAGCAGTCCAGTGTTTAACACTGAAGCTTTCTTT. This codes for CASSPVFNTEAFF.

V usage is TRBV4-2 and J usage is TRBJ2-1; perhaps TRBD2 as D (5 bases). Germline values: CDR1 LGHNA, CDR2 YNFKEQ. This CDR3 comprises 13 residues. V was shortened by 0 bases and J by 9 bases, with 9 bases between the two germline ends. CDR3 bases: TGTGCCAGCAGCCAAGATTTTGGGAGTGAGCAGTTCTTC. Its protein is CASSQDFGSEQFF.

This rearrangement joins TRBV28 to TRBJ1-5; D is undetermined. The germline CDR1 and CDR2 sequences are MDHEN and SYDVKM. V lost 4 bases to trimming and J lost 0 bases, with 10 bases between them. The CDR3 length is 15 residues. DNA of the CDR3: TGTGCCAGCAGTTCGACCCAGGTTAGCAATCAGCCCCAGCATTTT. Amino acid sequence: CASSSTQVSNQPQHF.

The genes are TRBV10-3 and TRBJ2-3; D is unclear. The CDR3 is 14 residues long. Deletions cut 0 bases from V and 5 bases from J, with 9 bases between. The germline gives CDR1 ENHRY, CDR2 SYGVKD. Written as DNA, the CDR3 is TGTGCCATCAGTGAGTCGAACACGGGAGATACGCAGTATTTT. This translates into CAISESNTGDTQYF.

This chain uses TRBV15 with TRBJ1-1; the D is unclear. The length of the CDR3 is 13 residues. The germline V gene has CDR1 LNHNV and CDR2 YYDKDF (reference sequence). Trimming removed 0 bases from V and 4 bases from J, with 6 bases in between. This chain's CDR3 is CATSRDVVTEAFF. CDR3 bases: TGTGCCACCAGCAGAGACGTTGTCACTGAAGCTTTCTTT.

This clone has only one observation. The J gene is TRBJ2-7, the V gene TRBV5-1, with D possibly matching TRBD1 (6 bases). The V gene's germline CDR1 is SGHRS and CDR2 YFSETQ. This CDR3 is built from 15 residues. Trimming cost V 0 bases and J 0 bases, with 10 bases left between them. The CDR3 DNA reads as TGCGCCAGCAGCTTGGCCGGGACAACCTCCTACGAGCAGTACTTC. It translates to CASSLAGTTSYEQYF.

The chain links TRBV30 to TRBJ1-5; D gene uncertain. The V and J ends lost 1 base and 6 bases respectively, with 10 bases between them. The length of the CDR3 is 13 residues. Germline assignment: CDR1 GTSNPN and CDR2 SVGIG (reference sequence). CDR3 sequence reads: CAWSAAGIQPQHF. For the CDR3, the DNA is TGTGCCTGGAGTGCGGCGGGGATTCAGCCCCAGCATTTT. The full variable domain, with the rest looked up from reference TRBV30 and TRBJ1-5, is SQTIHQWPATLVQPVGSPLSLECTVEGTSNPNLYWYRQAAGRGLQLLFYSVGIGQISSEVPQNLSASRPQDRQFILSSKKLLLSDSGFYLCAWSAAGIQPQHFGDGTRLSIL.